Presented here are 20 T cell receptor beta chains from one specimen sequenced in a study of Graves' ophthalmopathy and Graves' hyperthyroidism (dated by TCRdb to about 2018). Sequencing took place on an Illumina HiSeq 2000. For repertoire sequencing, the TCR beta CDR3 regions were amplified from RNA transcripts. HTBI primers and the Qiagen OneStep RT-PCR kit were used in a first-round RT-PCR, which was followed by a second-round multiplex PCR, size selection and purification. The public reads were run again by TCRdb, first through fastp at Q25 and then through MiXCR, and only productive beta chains were kept. Each CDR3 protein gets just one entry, which takes the most common genes and DNA from the rows behind it. The sample table contains hundreds of thousands of distinct CDR3 sequences; only one count was recorded for about 41% of them. The top ten hold over 2.5% of the sample. Sequencing used peripheral blood. The receptors here all came from an adult man with Graves' ophthalmopathy.

This clonotype has ten or more counts. The chain employs TRBV29-1 and TRBJ2-2; 8 bases agree with TRBD1. J was trimmed by 4 bases and V by 3 bases; bases with no gene match: 10. Per germline, CDR1 SQVTM and CDR2 ANQGSEA. The CDR3 has 16 amino acids. The CDR3 coding sequence is TGCAGCGTTGAGGTCCGGAGCAGGGGGCGCACCGGGGAGCTGTTTTTT. Its translation is CSVEVRSRGRTGELFF.

This clonotype came up many times. The J gene is TRBJ1-1, the V gene TRBV6-2 or TRBV6-3, with 7 nucleotides matching TRBD1. Looked up from germline, CDR1 is MNHEY and CDR2 is SVGEGT. After removal of 5 bases from V and 4 bases from J, the junction contained 7 bases not matched to a gene. The CDR3 length is 14 residues. CDR3 in DNA: TGTGCCAGCAGTGAACGGTCAGGGGGCACTGAAGCTTTCTTT. It translates to CASSERSGGTEAFF.

A word on this clonotype: This sequence may be a read error, since a much larger clone differs from it by one base. This chain uses TRBV5-1 with TRBJ1-2; D gene ambiguous. Germline CDR1 SGHRS, CDR2 YFSETQ. The CDR3 extends over 14 amino acids. The CDR3 protein is CASSPGRVAYGYTF. The CDR3, as DNA: TGTGCCAGCAGCCCAGGACGGGTCGCCTATGGCTACACCTTC. Combining the CDR3 with reference TRBV5-1 and TRBJ1-2 gives the whole variable domain KAGVTQTPRYLIKTRGQQVTLSCSPISGHRSVSWYQQTPGQGLQFLFEYFSETQRNKGNFPGRFSGRQFSNSRSEMNVSTLELGDSALYLCASSPGRVAYGYTFGSGTRLTVV.

V gene TRBV10-3 combines with J gene TRBJ1-6; D is undetermined. With 5 bases removed from V and 0 bases from J, the gap between germline ends came to 14 bases. CDR3 length: 17 residues. The germline gives CDR1 ENHRY, CDR2 SYGVKD. CDR3 DNA: TGTGCCATCAGTAAACAATGGTCAAGCTCCTATAATTCACCCCTCCACTTT. Encoded protein: CAISKQWSSSYNSPLHF.

This clonotype showed up just a few times. V gene TRBV5-1 combines with J gene TRBJ1-1, with D hard to call. This CDR3 is 15 amino acids long. The germline V gene encodes CDR1 SGHRS and CDR2 YFSETQ. V was pared by 0 bases and J by 5 bases, with 14 bases between. The chain's CDR3 is CASSLDSPRGTEAFF. CDR3 nucleotides: TGCGCCAGCAGCTTGGACAGCCCCCGGGGAACTGAAGCTTTCTTT.

This clonotype was seen repeatedly, ten times or more. V and J are TRBV19 and TRBJ2-6; D might be TRBD1 or TRBD2, each matching 6 bases. CDR3 length: 16 residues. Germline-derived CDR1 and CDR2 are LNHDA and SQIVND (reference sequence). Trimming cost V 1 base and J 4 bases, with 11 bases left between them. CDR3 nucleotides: TGTGCCAGTAGTATAGGTCGGGGGCAAGGGGCCAACGTCCTGACTTTC. This sequence encodes CASSIGRGQGANVLTF. Together with reference TRBV19 and TRBJ2-6, the CDR3 gives the full variable domain: DGGITQSPKYLFRKEGQNVTLSCEQNLNHDAMYWYRQDPGQGLRLIYYSQIVNDFQKGDIAEGYSVSREKKESFPLTVTSAQKNPTAFYLCASSIGRGQGANVLTFGAGSRLTVL.

The sample holds many counts of this clonotype. V gene TRBV24-1 combines with J gene TRBJ1-1; perhaps TRBD1 as D (5 bases). Germline CDR1 is KGHDR and CDR2 is SFDVKD. The CDR3 consists of 15 residues. The V gene lost 5 bases and the J gene lost 4 bases, with 16 bases spanning the gap. This CDR3 reads CATSGPGGAGTEAFF. The CDR3 region has the DNA TGTGCCACCAGTGGCCCGGGAGGGGCCGGCACTGAAGCTTTCTTT.

This clonotype occurred many times. This sequence joins TRBV7-3 and TRBJ2-2; 9 nucleotides agree with TRBD2. With V trimmed by 2 bases and J by 5 bases, 6 bases remained unmatched. There are 16 residues in the CDR3. Looked up from germline, CDR1 is SGHTA and CDR2 is FQGTGA. CDR3 in amino acids: CASSLHSGRNTGELFF. CDR3 in DNA: TGTGCCAGCAGCTTACATAGCGGGAGAAATACCGGGGAGCTGTTTTTT.

The gene calls are TRBV24-1 and TRBJ2-5, with 9 bases matching TRBD1. Near its end, the DNA agrees better with TRBJ2-7, so the J call may be wrong. The CDR3 is 15 amino acids. CDR1 KGHDR and CDR2 SFDVKD come from the germline V gene. CDR3: CATSDSGTGNYEQYF. In DNA form, the CDR3 reads TGTGCCACCAGTGACTCCGGGACAGGGAACTACGAGCAGTACTTC.

V is TRBV25-1 and J is TRBJ2-5; 7 bases agree with TRBD2. The last part of the DNA fits TRBJ2-1 better; the J call may be wrong. This CDR3 comprises 16 residues. Per germline, CDR1 MGHDK and CDR2 SYGVNS. CDR3 nucleotide sequence: TGTGCCAGCAGTGAAATCTCGGGCGGGAGAGCGGGAAAGCAGTTCTTC. Its translation is CASSEISGGRAGKQFF.

This chain joins TRBV12-3 or TRBV12-4 and TRBJ2-7; D may be TRBD1 (5 bases). The V end was cut by 6 bases, the J end by 0 bases, with 18 bases between. The CDR3 is 16 amino acids. CDR3 region: CASSQIRQCPSYEQYF. As DNA, the CDR3 is TGTGCCAGCAGCCAAATTCGACAGTGTCCCTCCTACGAGCAGTACTTC.

This clonotype was picked up many times. The chain combines TRBV5-1 with TRBJ1-5, with D possibly being TRBD1 (5 bases). V lost 4 bases and J lost 9, with 14 bases in between. The CDR3 is made up of 13 amino acids. CDR1 SGHRS and CDR2 YFSETQ come from the germline V gene. This CDR3 is CASSVGTGGPQHF. CDR3 DNA sequence: TGCGCCAGCAGCGTAGGGACCGGTGGGCCCCAGCATTTT.

There are many counts of this clonotype. The chain has TRBV12-3 or TRBV12-4 and TRBJ2-7, with TRBD1 matching 12 bases. The CDR3 contains 14 residues. Unmatched junction bases numbered 5, after V lost 5 bases and J lost 6 bases. Here the CDR3 reads CASSAPGQGAEQYF. As DNA, the CDR3 is TGTGCCAGCAGTGCCCCGGGACAGGGGGCCGAGCAGTACTTC.

This clonotype was seen more than once but under ten times. V usage is TRBV6-6 and J usage is TRBJ2-5; 7 bases fit TRBD2. The CDR3 is made up of 15 amino acids. After removal of 5 bases from V and 3 bases from J, the junction contained 9 bases not matched to a gene. Germline assignment: CDR1 MNHNY and CDR2 SVGAGI (reference sequence). CDR3 region: CASSRSRLAEETQYF. In DNA, the CDR3 is TGTGCCAGCAGTCGCTCCCGGCTAGCGGAAGAGACCCAGTACTTC.

A note on this clonotype: The junction differs from germline at one of its ends, possibly a read error. The chain carries TRBV11-2 and TRBJ2-7; the D gene is possibly TRBD2 (5 bases). Germline V gives CDR1 SGHAT, CDR2 FQNNGV. This CDR3 contains 14 residues. Written as DNA, the CDR3 is TGTGCCAGCAGCCAAGCAAGCGGAAACTACGAGCAGCACTTC. The encoded protein is CASSQASGNYEQHF.

About this clonotype: Being one base from a much bigger clone, this may be a read error. The rearrangement joins TRBV2 to TRBJ1-2; D gene ambiguous. Per the germline V gene, CDR1 is SNHLY and CDR2 is FYNNEI. The V gene lost 3 bases and the J gene lost 8 bases, with 10 bases spanning the gap. The CDR3 totals 12 residues. The CDR3 nucleotides are TGTGCCAGCAGTGAGAGGTTCAGGGGCTACACCTTC. It specifies CASSERFRGYTF.

This clonotype showed up many times. This chain uses TRBV6-4 with TRBJ1-6, with no clear D. With 6 bases removed from V and 0 bases from J, the gap between germline ends came to 6 bases. CDR1 and CDR2 (germline): MRHNA, SNTAGT. The CDR3 sequence is 14 residues long. The CDR3 loop is CASRGSSYNSPLHF. The DNA of the CDR3 is TGTGCCAGCAGGGGAAGCTCCTATAATTCACCCCTCCACTTT.

The table lists this clonotype with many counts. This sequence joins TRBV10-3 and TRBJ2-7, with 7 bases identical to TRBD2. Germline V gene data show CDR1 as ENHRY and CDR2 as SYGVKD. V shed 3 bases and J 2 bases; nucleotides not matched to a gene: 4. This CDR3 has 14 residues. CDR3 region: CAISETAGAYEQYF. CDR3 DNA sequence: TGTGCCATCAGTGAAACGGCGGGAGCCTACGAGCAGTACTTC.

The V and J genes are TRBV11-1 and TRBJ2-7; the D is unclear. V was shortened by 3 bases and J by 4 bases, with 13 bases between the two germline ends. CDR1 is SGHAT, CDR2 FQDESV, per germline (reference sequence). This CDR3 spans 14 amino acids. CDR3 region: CASSFEQLGYEQYF. DNA for the CDR3: TGTGCCAGCAGCTTCGAGCAGTTAGGGTACGAGCAGTACTTC.

This clonotype has ten or more counts. The chain is built from TRBV12-3 or TRBV12-4 and TRBJ1-2; 9 nucleotides align to TRBD1. Trimming removed 6 bases from V and 7 bases from J; junction bases left unmatched: 9. CDR3 length: 14 residues. In DNA form, the CDR3 reads TGTGCCAGCAGAGTGGGACAGGGCTATGGTGGCTACACCTTC. Protein product: CASRVGQGYGGYTF.